These 18 T cell receptor beta chains came from one sample sequenced in a study of T cell changes during pregnancy in multiple sclerosis. Only in-frame clones appear in the TCRdb table, and some are missing; sequencing was by immunoSEQ multiplex PCR. The table lists about 56,000 clones, roughly 89% of them singletons, with less than 6% in the top ten. Sequencing was performed on peripheral blood from another person, used as feeder cells. These receptors were collected from a human donor whose cells served as feeder cells for cultures in a pregnancy study.

This chain links TRBV10-2 with TRBJ1-5; no reliable D call. The CDR3 spans 14 residues. V lost 4 bases and J lost 0, with 7 bases in between. Germline loops: CDR1 WSHSY, CDR2 SAAADI. CDR3 region: CASSASDSNQPQHF. DNA for the CDR3: TGCGCCAGCAGTGCCTCCGATAGCAATCAGCCCCAGCATTTT.

With respect to this clone: One end of the junction varies from germline; a read error may be responsible. The rearrangement uses TRBV7-7 and TRBJ2-2, with 8 bases matching TRBD1. This CDR3 is built from 13 residues. Germline CDR1 and CDR2: SSHAT and FNYEAQ (reference sequence). CDR3 region: CASSLQGAGELFF. The CDR3 DNA reads TGTGCTAGCAGCTTACAGGGGGCCGGGGAGCTGTTTTTT.

The genes are TRBV20-1 and TRBJ2-3; a possible D gene is TRBD2 (5 bases). Trimming took 5 bases from V and 4 from J, leaving 7 bases between them. Germline V gives CDR1 DFQATT, CDR2 SNEGSKA (reference sequence). The CDR3 covers 11 residues. Here the CDR3 reads CSAYSADTQYF. The CDR3 bases are TGCAGTGCTTATAGCGCAGATACGCAGTATTTT.

This chain connects TRBV6-5 to TRBJ2-7; D assignment may be TRBD1 or TRBD2 (5 bases each). This CDR3 is 14 amino acids long. V lost 7 bases and J 3 bases, leaving 16 bases between the germline ends. Looked up from germline, CDR1 is MNHEY and CDR2 is SVGAGI. CDR3 amino acids: CASTRDHFSYEQYF. As DNA, the CDR3 is TGTGCCAGCACCCGGGACCATTTCAGCTACGAGCAGTACTTC.

This clone was counted once. This sequence joins TRBV10-3 and TRBJ1-1; D call uncertain. Trimming took 0 bases from V and 3 from J, leaving 8 bases between them. CDR1 is ENHRY, CDR2 SYGVKD, per germline. The CDR3 contains 14 residues. Here the CDR3 reads CAISESVEYTEAFF. In DNA, the CDR3 is TGTGCCATCAGTGAGTCGGTGGAGTACACTGAAGCTTTCTTT.

The chain recombines TRBV11-3 with TRBJ2-1, with D possibly being TRBD2 (6 bases). CDR1 and CDR2 from the germline V gene are SGHNT and YENEEA. CDR3 size: 14 residues. The germline V and J ends were trimmed by 2 bases and 7 bases, with 12 bases remaining between them. CDR3 DNA: TGTGCCAGCAGCTTAAAGCGCGGAGGGAATGAGCAGTTCTTC. The encoded protein is CASSLKRGGNEQFF.

The V call is TRBV28, the J call TRBJ2-1, with 8 bases fitting TRBD2. From germline, CDR1 is MDHEN and CDR2 SYDVKM. The CDR3 consists of 15 residues. With V trimmed by 4 bases and J by 8 bases, 10 bases remained unmatched. The CDR3 loop reads CASSSPGLVVDEQFF. CDR3 nucleotides: TGTGCCAGCAGTTCACCGGGACTAGTAGTCGATGAGCAGTTCTTC.

V gene TRBV5-1 combines with J gene TRBJ1-3, with 8 bases identical to TRBD1. The CDR3 runs to 16 residues. Germline V lookup: CDR1 SGHRS, CDR2 YFSETQ. V was clipped by 3 bases and J by 0 bases; unmatched bases: 5. CDR3 protein: CASSSGQGFSGNTIYF. CDR3 nucleotides: TGCGCCAGCAGCTCTGGACAGGGTTTCTCTGGAAACACCATATATTTT. Full variable domain (outside the CDR3, taken from reference TRBV5-1 and TRBJ1-3): KAGVTQTPRYLIKTRGQQVTLSCSPISGHRSVSWYQQTPGQGLQFLFEYFSETQRNKGNFPGRFSGRQFSNSRSEMNVSTLELGDSALYLCASSSGQGFSGNTIYFGEGSWLTVV.

The V call is TRBV5-6, the J call TRBJ1-2; 9 nucleotides agree with TRBD1. Germline loops: CDR1 SGHDT, CDR2 YYEEEE. The ends lost 4 bases at V and 3 bases at J; junction bases unmatched: 7. This CDR3 is built from 15 residues. The CDR3, as DNA: TGTGCCAGCAGCGACTGGGACAGGGCCCACTATGGCTACACCTTC. Translation: CASSDWDRAHYGYTF.

The CDR3 DNA reads as TGTGCCAGCCGTCTGGACAGGGCTAATTCACCCCTCCACTTT. It is translated as CASRLDRANSPLHF. The rearrangement joins TRBV6-5 to TRBJ1-6; 8 positions agree with TRBD1. This CDR3 contains 14 residues. The trim removed 8 bases at V and 6 bases at J, leaving 6 bases unmatched. Germline V gene sequence: CDR1 MNHEY, CDR2 SVGAGI.

This chain links TRBV7-9 with TRBJ2-5, with 8 positions matching TRBD2. Germline CDR1 SEHNR, CDR2 FQNEAQ (reference sequence). The V segment lost 5 bases and the J segment 4 bases; nucleotides outside the gene matches: 12. This CDR3 is built from 16 residues. CDR3 nucleotides: TGTGCCAGCAGCCGTGGAGCGGGAGAGATTGTAGAGACCCAGTACTTC. Its translation is CASSRGAGEIVETQYF.

The chain recombines TRBV9 with TRBJ1-2; tentatively, D is TRBD1 (5 bases). Trimming removed 4 bases at V and 4 bases at J, with 26 bases between. The CDR3 totals 18 residues. Per germline, CDR1 SGDLS and CDR2 YYNGEE. This CDR3 reads CASSSPVGGAALFYGYTF. In nucleotides, the CDR3 is TGTGCCAGCAGCTCTCCAGTAGGAGGGGCGGCCCTATTCTATGGCTACACCTTC.

The J gene is TRBJ2-7, the V gene TRBV2; 11 bases map to TRBD2. V was pared by 8 bases and J by 6 bases, with 9 bases of the junction left unmatched. In germline, CDR1 is SNHLY, CDR2 FYNNEI. The CDR3 has 14 residues. Written as DNA, the CDR3 is TGTGCCAGCCGGCTAGCGGGAGGTCGCTCCGAGCAGTACTTC. It translates to CASRLAGGRSEQYF.

This clone was seen only once. This chain joins TRBV9 and TRBJ2-3, with D perhaps matching TRBD1 (6 bases). CDR1 is SGDLS and CDR2 is YYNGEE in the germline V gene. With 4 bases removed from V and 3 bases from J, the gap between germline ends came to 15 bases. The CDR3 loop spans 15 amino acids. CDR3 bases: TGTGCCAGCAGCCCGCACAGGACAGATACAGATACGCAGTATTTT. Protein sequence: CASSPHRTDTDTQYF.

The chain couples TRBV9 to TRBJ2-5; D is possibly TRBD1 or TRBD2 (5 bases each). CDR3 size: 15 residues. The germline CDR1 and CDR2 sequences are SGDLS and YYNGEE. V gave up 0 bases and J gave up 5 bases, with 14 bases separating them. The CDR3 spells CASSVAEGFKETQYF. CDR3 DNA sequence: TGTGCCAGCAGCGTAGCTGAGGGGTTTAAGGAGACCCAGTACTTC.

The J gene is TRBJ1-2, the V gene TRBV9; D is ambiguous. Germline loops: CDR1 SGDLS, CDR2 YYNGEE. The CDR3 is 13 amino acids. Trimming removed 2 bases from V and 1 base from J, with 6 bases in between. CDR3 sequence reads: CASSVGDNYGYTF. The CDR3 DNA reads as TGTGCCAGCAGCGTCGGGGATAACTATGGCTACACCTTC.

The CDR3 DNA follows: TGTGCCAGCTCACCAACAGGGGTCTCCTACGAGCAGTACTTC. It yields the protein CASSPTGVSYEQYF. The rearrangement links TRBV18 to TRBJ2-7; the match to TRBD1 covers 7 bases. The CDR3 length is 14 residues. Unmatched junction bases numbered 1, after V lost 2 bases and J lost 0 bases. CDR1 is KGHSH, CDR2 LQKENI, per germline.

This rearrangement joins TRBV6-4 to TRBJ2-2; D is possibly TRBD1 or TRBD2 (5 bases each). The CDR3 runs 14 residues. Germline V CDR1 and CDR2: MRHNA, SNTAGT. Trimming stripped 4 bases from V and 3 bases from J, with 9 bases between. CDR3: CASSGDPDTGELFF. The CDR3 nucleotides read TGTGCCAGCAGTGGGGACCCCGACACCGGGGAGCTGTTTTTT.